The 26 T cell receptor beta chains below were found in one sample sequenced in a study of blood T cells in healthy people across ages. Next came a second PCR, run for about 7 to 12 cycles, which used a sample-barcoded 5' primer along with a J-beta primer mix. TCRdb fed the 5' RACE reads into MiXCR, producing one record per CDR3 protein. The sample includes some 760,000 distinct CDR3 sequences, 20% to 25% of them seen just once. This same sample was also taken into another study, of T cells of mothers and their children.

Material for sequencing was blood. The origin of the receptors is a boy between 10 and 17 years old in good health.

This rearrangement joins TRBV29-1 to TRBJ2-3; D is unresolved. There are 12 residues in the CDR3. CDR1 is SQVTM and CDR2 is ANQGSEA in the germline V gene. Trimming took off 6 bases at V and 4 bases at J, with 11 bases between the two ends. The CDR3 DNA sequence: TGCAGCGTCGATAAGTTTGCAGATACGCAGTATTTT. Protein product: CSVDKFADTQYF.

The rearrangement links TRBV7-2 to TRBJ1-1; 11 nucleotides align to TRBD1. The germline V gene has CDR1 SGHTA and CDR2 FQGNSA. The V segment lost 2 bases and the J segment 7 bases; nucleotides outside the gene matches: 3. This CDR3 spans 14 amino acids. Here the CDR3 reads CASSLRTGGVEAFF. Here the CDR3 DNA reads TGTGCCAGCAGCTTACGGACAGGGGGCGTTGAAGCTTTCTTT. The variable domain in full, completed from reference TRBV7-2 and TRBJ1-1, reads GAGVSQSPSNKVTEKGKDVELRCDPISGHTALYWYRQSLGQGLEFLIYFQGNSAPDKSGLPSDRFSAERTGGSVSTLTIQRTQQEDSAVYLCASSLRTGGVEAFFGQGTRLTVV.

This clonotype was counted only a few times. The chain joins TRBV29-1 to TRBJ2-3; D remains unclear. This CDR3 contains 14 residues. From germline, CDR1 is SQVTM and CDR2 ANQGSEA. V lost 4 bases, J lost 1 base, and 12 bases lay in between. This chain's CDR3 is CSVVELRGTDTQYF. The CDR3 nucleotides are TGCAGCGTTGTAGAGCTCCGCGGCACAGATACGCAGTATTTT.

This clonotype has more than one count but fewer than ten. This chain links TRBV29-1 with TRBJ2-7; 7 bases map to TRBD2. The CDR3 has 15 residues. From germline, CDR1 is SQVTM and CDR2 ANQGSEA. V shed 4 bases and J 4 bases; nucleotides not matched to a gene: 13. For the CDR3, the DNA is TGCAGCGTTGCCGTGGGGGGGAAGAGCGGGTACGAGCAGTACTTC. Translation gives CSVAVGGKSGYEQYF.

J is TRBJ1-1 and V is TRBV29-1; a possible D gene is TRBD1 (5 bases). V lost 3 bases, J lost 0 bases, and 17 bases lay in between. Germline CDR1 reads SQVTM; CDR2 reads ANQGSEA. This CDR3 contains 16 residues. This CDR3 is CSVEIVGVDMNTEAFF. CDR3 sequence (DNA): TGCAGCGTTGAGATTGTAGGGGTCGACATGAACACTGAAGCTTTCTTT.

This chain joins TRBV15 and TRBJ2-1; unclear D gene. The end of the DNA is better explained by TRBJ2-5, so the J call may be wrong. Per germline, CDR1 LNHNV and CDR2 YYDKDF (reference sequence). This CDR3 region has 16 residues. CDR3 protein: CATSSDDGSRHETQYF. DNA of the CDR3: TGTGCCACCAGCAGCGATGATGGCTCCAGGCATGAGACCCAGTACTTC.

The genes are TRBV6-2 or TRBV6-3 and TRBJ2-2; D is unclear. The germline V gene encodes CDR1 MNHEY and CDR2 SVGEGT. Trimming removed 4 bases at V and 3 bases at J, with 15 bases between. This CDR3 is built from 16 residues. The CDR3 loop reads CASSLRTGAYTGELFF. As DNA, the CDR3 is TGTGCCAGCAGTTTGAGGACCGGAGCATACACCGGGGAGCTGTTTTTT.

This clonotype was recorded only once. The chain employs TRBV3-1 and TRBJ2-3, with 7 bases aligning to TRBD1. CDR3 length equals 15 residues. J gave up 3 bases and V 2 bases, and 5 bases lay outside the gene matches. Germline CDR1 reads LGHDT; CDR2 reads YNNKEL (reference sequence). The CDR3 here is CASSQWGTDTDTQYF. Written as DNA, the CDR3 is TGTGCCAGCAGCCAATGGGGGACAGATACAGATACGCAGTATTTT.

This chain connects TRBV20-1 to TRBJ2-7, with TRBD2 matching over 8 bases. The DNA end is a closer match to TRBJ2-1, so the J assignment may be wrong. Looked up from germline, CDR1 is DFQATT and CDR2 is SNEGSKA (reference sequence). This CDR3 has 17 amino acids. The CDR3 reads CSAPTTSGSLGDNEQFF. DNA for the CDR3: TGCAGTGCTCCCACTACCAGCGGGAGCCTTGGTGACAATGAGCAGTTCTTC.

The V gene is TRBV28, the J gene TRBJ1-5; 11 nucleotides line up with TRBD1. The CDR3 contains 18 residues. CDR1 and CDR2 (germline): MDHEN, SYDVKM. With V trimmed by 4 bases and J by 0 bases, 8 bases remained unmatched. This CDR3 is CASSSHTGTGGSNQPQHF. DNA of the CDR3: TGTGCCAGCAGTTCGCACACAGGGACAGGGGGTAGCAATCAGCCCCAGCATTTT.

In this sample, this clonotype turned up a few times. The CDR3 sequence: CASSGGGLAGGYEQYF. CDR3 DNA sequence: TGTGCCAGCTCGGGCGGGGGACTAGCGGGAGGATACGAGCAGTACTTC. The V call is TRBV7-2, the J call TRBJ2-7; 15 bases align to TRBD2. V was clipped by 8 bases and J by 4 bases; unmatched bases: 9. CDR1 is SGHTA, CDR2 FQGNSA, per germline. There are 16 residues in the CDR3.

This clonotype turned up a few times. This chain uses TRBV13 with TRBJ2-7; TRBD2 matches at 9 bases. CDR1 and CDR2 (germline): PRHDT, FYEKMQ (reference sequence). This CDR3 is 16 amino acids long. J gave up 3 bases and V 5 bases, and 11 bases lay outside the gene matches. The CDR3 sequence: CASSPHGSGSIYEQYF. DNA for the CDR3: TGTGCCAGCAGCCCCCATGGTAGCGGGAGTATCTACGAGCAGTACTTC.

V and J are TRBV6-1 and TRBJ2-7; no firm D call. Between the trimmed V and J ends, which lost 5 bases and 0 bases, there was a span of 11 bases. The CDR3 consists of 14 residues. Germline V gives CDR1 MNHNS, CDR2 SASEGT. The CDR3 nucleotides are TGTGCCAGCAGTTACCAGGCAAGCTCCTACGAGCAGTACTTC. Translation: CASSYQASSYEQYF.

CDR3 nucleotide sequence: TGTGCCAGCTCACCAGCGATAGAAGAGACCCAGTACTTC. Translated: CASSPAIEETQYF. The rearrangement links TRBV18 to TRBJ2-5; D not certain. CDR3 length: 13 residues. V gave up 2 bases and J gave up 3 bases, with 7 bases separating them. From germline, CDR1 is KGHSH and CDR2 LQKENI.

The chain employs TRBV10-3 and TRBJ2-1; D is undetermined. The ends were cut back, 8 bases at V and 2 bases at J, with 10 bases in the middle. Germline values: CDR1 ENHRY, CDR2 SYGVKD. This CDR3 has 13 residues. The CDR3 DNA sequence: TGTGCCATCGCCAGTCCTACCTACAATGAGCAGTTCTTC. It encodes CAIASPTYNEQFF.

This clonotype occurred many times. In DNA, the CDR3 is TGCGCCAGCAGCTGGGGACCGCAAGAGACCCAGTACTTC. Amino acids: CASSWGPQETQYF. The V call is TRBV5-1, the J call TRBJ2-5; D is tentatively TRBD1 or TRBD2 (5 bases each). Germline values: CDR1 SGHRS, CDR2 YFSETQ. V gave up 3 bases and J gave up 2 bases, with 8 bases separating them. The CDR3 is made up of 13 amino acids.

The gene calls are TRBV7-9 and TRBJ2-3; 10 bases line up with TRBD1. The CDR3 runs to 16 residues. Germline CDR1 SEHNR, CDR2 FQNEAQ (reference sequence). Losses at the gene ends were 5 bases for V and 4 bases for J; bases not matched to a gene: 9. The CDR3 DNA reads TGTGCCAGCAGCCCCCCCGACAGGGGGCAAGCAGATACGCAGTATTTT. Its protein product is CASSPPDRGQADTQYF.

With respect to this clonotype: The germline gene is not matched at one end of the junction; a read error may be the cause. The genes are TRBV4-3 and TRBJ2-2; no definite D call. In germline, CDR1 is LGHNA, CDR2 YSLEER. This CDR3 has 14 amino acids. CDR3 coding DNA: TGCGCCAGCAGACAAGGAGTAAACACCGGGGAGCTGTTTTTT. Translated: CASRQGVNTGELFF.

V and J are TRBV7-3 and TRBJ2-7; D could derive from TRBD1 or TRBD2 (5 bases each). Germline assignment: CDR1 SGHTA and CDR2 FQGTGA. CDR3 length equals 16 residues. V was pared by 5 bases and J by 0 bases, with 17 bases between. CDR3 sequence reads: CASSREGASSSYEQYF. As DNA, the CDR3 is TGTGCCAGCAGCCGGGAAGGGGCTTCCAGCTCCTACGAGCAGTACTTC.

The chain links TRBV20-1 to TRBJ2-3; TRBD2 matches at 9 bases. CDR3 length: 17 amino acids. Germline V CDR1 and CDR2: DFQATT, SNEGSKA (reference sequence). With V trimmed by 1 base and J by 1 base, 9 bases remained unmatched. DNA for the CDR3: TGCAGTGCTAGAGGACGCCTTAGCGGGAGCGGCACAGATACGCAGTATTTT. Its protein is CSARGRLSGSGTDTQYF.

The chain recombines TRBV5-1 with TRBJ2-5; 8 nucleotides match TRBD2. Per germline, CDR1 SGHRS and CDR2 YFSETQ. The CDR3 is made up of 16 amino acids. V was pared by 4 bases and J by 1 base, with 9 bases of the junction left unmatched. The CDR3 DNA sequence: TGCGCCAGCAGCCCTGGGGGTAGCGGGATCCAAGAGACCCAGTACTTC. Translated, it gives CASSPGGSGIQETQYF.

The V gene is TRBV28, the J gene TRBJ2-7; 9 bases map to TRBD2. Germline V lookup: CDR1 MDHEN, CDR2 SYDVKM. After removal of 11 bases from V and 6 bases from J, the junction contained 11 bases not matched to a gene. CDR3 length: 13 amino acids. This chain's CDR3 is CAAGGRAFGEQYF. CDR3 nucleotide sequence: TGTGCCGCCGGCGGGAGGGCCTTCGGCGAGCAGTACTTC.

This clonotype appeared a few times. The CDR3 protein is CASSFLRSSYEQYF. CDR3 DNA: TGTGCCAGCAGTTTCCTCCGGAGCTCCTACGAGCAGTACTTC. This chain joins TRBV28 and TRBJ2-7; D is ambiguous. In germline, CDR1 is MDHEN, CDR2 SYDVKM. V lost 3 bases, J lost 0 bases, and 9 bases lay in between. This CDR3 is built from 14 residues.

V gene TRBV7-9 combines with J gene TRBJ2-1; TRBD1 matches at 7 bases. The J segment lost 5 bases and the V segment lost 5 bases, leaving 9 bases of the junction unmatched. CDR1 SEHNR and CDR2 FQNEAQ come from the germline V gene (reference sequence). There are 15 residues in the CDR3. This CDR3 reads CASSPRDSYDNEQFF. The CDR3 coding sequence is TGTGCCAGCAGCCCACGGGACAGCTATGACAATGAGCAGTTCTTC.

The chain links TRBV5-1 to TRBJ1-1, with TRBD1 matching 8 bases. This CDR3 is 15 amino acids long. Germline CDR1 SGHRS, CDR2 YFSETQ. V was clipped by 0 bases and J by 5 bases; unmatched bases: 6. The CDR3: CASSLASQGGTEAFF. The CDR3 region has the DNA TGCGCCAGCAGCTTGGCCTCACAGGGGGGGACTGAAGCTTTCTTT.

V usage is TRBV7-2 and J usage is TRBJ1-2; D gene ambiguous. The germline CDR1 and CDR2 sequences are SGHTA and FQGNSA. Trimming left V 1 base short and J 1 base short, with 16 bases between. The CDR3 runs to 17 residues. The CDR3 here is CASSLVGNSFGNYGYTF. Here the CDR3 DNA reads TGTGCCAGCAGCTTAGTGGGAAACAGTTTCGGTAACTATGGCTACACCTTC.